This entry lists 18 T cell receptor beta chains sequenced from one sample in a study of response to subunit inactivated influenza vaccine. TCRdb analysed the RT-PCR reads with MiXCR anew, one entry per CDR3 protein. The data show around 760,000 distinct CDR3 sequences, approximately 15% seen once. Specimen: PBMCs from blood, collected around 14 days before vaccination. Receptors were obtained from a man aged 45 to 65 who received an inactivated influenza vaccine.

J is TRBJ2-7 and V is TRBV19; 12 bases are shared with TRBD1. After removal of 4 bases from V and 1 base from J, the junction contained 5 bases not matched to a gene. Germline V gene lookup returns CDR1 LNHDA and CDR2 SQIVND (reference sequence). This CDR3 comprises 16 residues. The CDR3 bases are TGTGCCAGTAGTACCGGGACAGGGGGCTCTTCCTACGAGCAGTACTTC. Translated: CASSTGTGGSSYEQYF.

The sample holds a few counts of this clonotype. V is TRBV15 and J is TRBJ2-7; 7 bases align to TRBD1. This CDR3 is built from 14 residues. The V gene end was trimmed by 5 bases and the J gene end by 5 bases; junction bases not matched to a gene: 9. Germline V gene sequence: CDR1 LNHNV, CDR2 YYDKDF (reference sequence). CDR3 protein: CATSATGQQHEQYF. The CDR3 DNA reads TGTGCCACCAGCGCCACGGGACAGCAACACGAGCAGTACTTC.

This clonotype has only a few counts. The chain is built from TRBV28 and TRBJ2-3, with D possibly called TRBD1 or TRBD2 (6 bases each). The CDR3 runs to 16 residues. Germline CDR1 MDHEN, CDR2 SYDVKM. The V end lost 3 bases, the J end lost 1 base, and 14 bases lay between the germline ends. The CDR3 loop reads CASSLESRGRTDTQYF. CDR3 in DNA: TGTGCCAGCAGTTTGGAGTCCCGGGGGCGCACAGATACGCAGTATTTT.

V and J are TRBV20-1 and TRBJ2-5, with 8 bases aligning to TRBD2. J gave up 3 bases and V 0 bases, and 6 bases lay outside the gene matches. Germline CDR1 is DFQATT and CDR2 is SNEGSKA (reference sequence). The CDR3 extends over 15 amino acids. DNA of the CDR3: TGCAGTGCTAGAGATCCGGGCGGGAGGAAAGAGACCCAGTACTTC. Translation: CSARDPGGRKETQYF.

The V gene is TRBV29-1, the J gene TRBJ2-2, with TRBD2 identical over 7 bases. Germline CDR1 is SQVTM and CDR2 is ANQGSEA. CDR3 size: 11 residues. The junction had 2 bases not matched to a gene; V was cut back by 7 bases and J by 6 bases. Written as DNA, the CDR3 is TGCAGCGGCGGGGGTCCCGGGGAGCTGTTTTTT. Protein sequence: CSGGGPGELFF.

This clonotype occurred once. This chain uses TRBV20-1 with TRBJ2-5; a possible D gene is TRBD1 (6 bases). The CDR3 is 15 residues long. With 0 bases removed from V and 5 bases from J, the gap between germline ends came to 16 bases. In germline, CDR1 is DFQATT, CDR2 SNEGSKA (reference sequence). The CDR3 bases are TGCAGTGCTAGAGAAGCGGCAGGGCAGGGGGAGACCCAGTACTTC. Protein: CSAREAAGQGETQYF.

J is TRBJ2-3 and V is TRBV11-2, with 14 bases matching TRBD2. The CDR3 has 20 amino acids. J lost 0 bases, V lost 1 base, and 9 bases had no gene match. CDR1 is SGHAT, CDR2 FQNNGV, per germline. CDR3: CASSLVPRLAGGQSTDTQYF. In nucleotides, the CDR3 is TGTGCCAGCAGCTTAGTTCCGCGACTAGCGGGGGGGCAAAGCACAGATACGCAGTATTTT.

This clonotype turned up a few times. The chain employs TRBV5-1 and TRBJ1-1, with D unclear. V was cut by 0 bases and J by 2 bases, with 11 bases left in between. The CDR3 runs 15 residues. CDR1 and CDR2 (germline): SGHRS, YFSETQ. The CDR3 here is CASSLEVALNTEAFF. CDR3 sequence (DNA): TGCGCCAGCAGCTTGGAGGTCGCACTAAACACTGAAGCTTTCTTT.

This clonotype was detected only a few times. The chain links TRBV5-1 to TRBJ2-5; a possible D gene is TRBD1 (6 bases). Trimming took 4 bases from V and 4 from J, leaving 20 bases between them. There are 16 residues in the CDR3. CDR1 and CDR2 from the germline V gene are SGHRS and YFSETQ. Here the CDR3 reads CASSIDRQVSGETQYF. Here the CDR3 DNA reads TGCGCCAGCAGCATCGACAGACAGGTGTCAGGAGAGACCCAGTACTTC.

The chain has TRBV15 and TRBJ2-7; possibly TRBD2 for D (5 bases). The germline CDR1 and CDR2 sequences are LNHNV and YYDKDF (reference sequence). The CDR3 sequence is 15 residues long. V lost 5 bases and J lost 6, with 20 bases in between. The CDR3 DNA is TGTGCCACCAGCCCAGAAAGCCCCGGGGTTCGCGAGCAGTACTTC. It codes for CATSPESPGVREQYF.

V gene TRBV7-9 combines with J gene TRBJ1-2; D is unresolved. Trimming stripped 5 bases from V and 0 bases from J, with 10 bases between. The CDR3 runs 14 residues. Germline values: CDR1 SEHNR, CDR2 FQNEAQ (reference sequence). Here the CDR3 reads CASSIGPTNYGYTF. CDR3 bases: TGTGCCAGCAGCATCGGGCCTACTAACTATGGCTACACCTTC.

The chain combines TRBV12-3 or TRBV12-4 with TRBJ1-4; D call uncertain. Between the trimmed V and J ends, which lost 2 bases and 6 bases, there was a span of 7 bases. CDR3 size: 13 residues. CDR3 residues: CASSLIGDEKLFF. In DNA form, the CDR3 reads TGTGCCAGCAGTTTAATAGGAGATGAAAAACTGTTTTTT.

This clonotype was seen more than once but under ten times. CDR3 DNA sequence: TGTGCCAGCAGCTCCACTGGGGGGCCGGGGAATGAGCAGTTCTTC. It translates to CASSSTGGPGNEQFF. The chain joins TRBV9 to TRBJ2-1, with D tentatively TRBD1 or TRBD2 (6 bases each). The length of the CDR3 is 15 residues. Per germline, CDR1 SGDLS and CDR2 YYNGEE. V was clipped by 4 bases and J by 7 bases, with 18 bases between them.

In its sample, this clonotype was seen a few times. The rearrangement joins TRBV9 to TRBJ1-2; 9 nucleotides match TRBD1. J lost 4 bases, V lost 3 bases, and 4 bases had no gene match. The CDR3 runs to 14 residues. Germline loops: CDR1 SGDLS, CDR2 YYNGEE. The DNA for the CDR3 is TGTGCCAGCAGCGCGGGGACAGGGAGCTATGGCTACACCTTC. Translation: CASSAGTGSYGYTF.

In this sample, this clonotype turned up a few times. The chain recombines TRBV6-2 or TRBV6-3 with TRBJ1-1; 7 positions agree with TRBD1. CDR1 and CDR2 (germline): MNHEY, SVGEGT. This CDR3 has 11 amino acids. V shed 10 bases, J shed 4 bases, and the junction held 3 bases outside the gene matches. CDR3 sequence reads: CATRQGTEAFF. In DNA, the CDR3 is TGTGCCACACGACAGGGCACTGAAGCTTTCTTT.

This sequence joins TRBV13 and TRBJ2-7, with TRBD1 matching 9 bases. From germline, CDR1 is PRHDT and CDR2 FYEKMQ (reference sequence). The CDR3 spans 14 residues. Trimming at V came to 5 bases and at J to 5 bases, leaving 7 bases not matched to a gene. CDR3 region: CASSPGTGKDEQYF. The CDR3 region has the DNA TGTGCCAGCAGCCCGGGGACAGGGAAAGACGAGCAGTACTTC.

This chain connects TRBV7-9 to TRBJ2-3, with 11 positions matching TRBD2. The CDR3 has 15 residues. J gave up 6 bases and V 3 bases, and 5 bases lay outside the gene matches. Germline V gene sequence: CDR1 SEHNR, CDR2 FQNEAQ (reference sequence). The CDR3 region is CASSFSGGAVDTQYF. The CDR3 DNA follows: TGTGCCAGCAGCTTTAGCGGGGGGGCCGTGGATACGCAGTATTTT.

This clonotype was counted many times. The chain carries TRBV4-3 and TRBJ2-1, with TRBD2 matching 10 bases. V was clipped by 0 bases and J by 8 bases; unmatched bases: 4. This CDR3 contains 15 residues. Germline V lookup: CDR1 LGHNA, CDR2 YSLEER. CDR3: CASSQEAGGLHEQFF. In DNA, the CDR3 is TGCGCCAGCAGCCAAGAAGCGGGGGGGCTGCATGAGCAGTTCTTC.